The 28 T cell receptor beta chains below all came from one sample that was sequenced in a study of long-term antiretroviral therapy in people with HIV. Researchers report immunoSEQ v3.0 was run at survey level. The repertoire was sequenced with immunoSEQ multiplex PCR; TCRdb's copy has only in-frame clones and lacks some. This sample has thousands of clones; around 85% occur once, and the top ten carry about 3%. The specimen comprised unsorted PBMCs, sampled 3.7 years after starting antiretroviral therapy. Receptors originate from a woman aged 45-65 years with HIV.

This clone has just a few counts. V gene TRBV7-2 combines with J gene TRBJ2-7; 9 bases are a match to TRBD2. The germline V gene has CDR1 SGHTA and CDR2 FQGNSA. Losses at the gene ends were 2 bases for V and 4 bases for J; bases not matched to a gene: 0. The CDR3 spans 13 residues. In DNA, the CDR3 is TGTGCCAGCAGCTTACTAGCGGGGTACGAGCAGTACTTC. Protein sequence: CASSLLAGYEQYF. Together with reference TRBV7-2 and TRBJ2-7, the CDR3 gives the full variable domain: GAGVSQSPSNKVTEKGKDVELRCDPISGHTALYWYRQSLGQGLEFLIYFQGNSAPDKSGLPSDRFSAERTGGSVSTLTIQRTQQEDSAVYLCASSLLAGYEQYFGPGTRLTVT.

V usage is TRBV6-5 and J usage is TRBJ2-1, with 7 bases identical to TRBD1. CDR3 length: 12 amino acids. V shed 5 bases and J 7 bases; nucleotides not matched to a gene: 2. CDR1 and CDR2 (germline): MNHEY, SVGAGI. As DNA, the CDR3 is TGTGCCAGCAGTATACAGGGGAATGAGCAGTTCTTC. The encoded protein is CASSIQGNEQFF.

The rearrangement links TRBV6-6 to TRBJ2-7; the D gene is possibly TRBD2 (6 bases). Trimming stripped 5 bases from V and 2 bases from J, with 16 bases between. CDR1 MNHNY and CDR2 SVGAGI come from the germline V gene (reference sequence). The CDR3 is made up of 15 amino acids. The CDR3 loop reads CASSGAPGVPYEQYF. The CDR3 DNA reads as TGTGCCAGCAGTGGCGCGCCGGGAGTACCCTACGAGCAGTACTTC.

CDR3 bases: TGTGCCAGCAGTTCAGCAGGGGAAGAGACCCAGTACTTC. This codes for CASSSAGEETQYF. The V gene is TRBV6-5, the J gene TRBJ2-5; TRBD1 is a possible D gene (6 bases). Germline CDR1 reads MNHEY; CDR2 reads SVGAGI. This CDR3 has 13 amino acids. V was trimmed by 4 bases and J by 3 bases, leaving 9 bases between them.

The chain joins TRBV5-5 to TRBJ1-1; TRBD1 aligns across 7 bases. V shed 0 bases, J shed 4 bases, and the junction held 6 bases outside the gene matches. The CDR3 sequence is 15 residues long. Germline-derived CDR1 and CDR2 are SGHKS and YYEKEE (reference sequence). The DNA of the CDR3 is TGTGCCAGCAGCTTGGGGCCGACAGGGATCACTGAAGCTTTCTTT. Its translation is CASSLGPTGITEAFF.

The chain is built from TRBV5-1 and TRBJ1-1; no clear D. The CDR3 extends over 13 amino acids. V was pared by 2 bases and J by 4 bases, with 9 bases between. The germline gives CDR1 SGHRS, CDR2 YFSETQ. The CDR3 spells CASSLMDSTEAFF. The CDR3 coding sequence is TGCGCCAGCAGCTTAATGGATAGCACTGAAGCTTTCTTT.

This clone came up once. The CDR3 DNA is TGCGCCAGCAGCCTTTCGGACGGGTACTACGAGCAGTACTTC. Its protein product is CASSLSDGYYEQYF. V and J are TRBV5-1 and TRBJ2-7; no clear D. Trimming removed 4 bases at V and 3 bases at J, with 14 bases between. Germline CDR1 and CDR2: SGHRS and YFSETQ. The CDR3 runs 14 residues.

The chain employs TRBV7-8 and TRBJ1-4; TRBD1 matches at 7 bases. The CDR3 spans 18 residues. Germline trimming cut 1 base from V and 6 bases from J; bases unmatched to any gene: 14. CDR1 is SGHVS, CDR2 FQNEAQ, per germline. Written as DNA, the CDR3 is TGTGCCAGCAGCTTAGATGTTACCCCGGGACAGAGACATGAAAAACTGTTTTTT. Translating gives CASSLDVTPGQRHEKLFF. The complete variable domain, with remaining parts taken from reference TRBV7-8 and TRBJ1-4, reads GAGVSQSPRYKVAKRGQDVALRCDPISGHVSLFWYQQALGQGPEFLTYFQNEAQLDKSGLPSDRFFAERPEGSVSTLKIQRTQQEDSAVYLCASSLDVTPGQRHEKLFFGSGTQLSVL.

The CDR3, as DNA: TGTGCCAGCAGCTTCAACAGGGCGGGCAGCTCCTACGAGCAGTACTTC. Translating gives CASSFNRAGSSYEQYF. The chain employs TRBV7-9 and TRBJ2-7, with D perhaps matching TRBD1 (6 bases). The CDR3 is 16 residues long. Trimming stripped 3 bases from V and 0 bases from J, with 15 bases between. Looked up from germline, CDR1 is SEHNR and CDR2 is FQNEAQ (reference sequence).

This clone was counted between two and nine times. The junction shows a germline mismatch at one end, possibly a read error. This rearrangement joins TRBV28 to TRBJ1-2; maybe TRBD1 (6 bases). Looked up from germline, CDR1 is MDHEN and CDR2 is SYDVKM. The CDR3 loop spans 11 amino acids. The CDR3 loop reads CASSLGLGQAF. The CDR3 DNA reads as TGTGCCAGCAGTTTGGGTCTGGGACAAGCTTTC.

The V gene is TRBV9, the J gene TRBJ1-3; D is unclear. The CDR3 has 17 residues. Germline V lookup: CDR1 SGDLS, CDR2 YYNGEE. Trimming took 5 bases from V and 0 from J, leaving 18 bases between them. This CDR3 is CASSLLDAADSGNTIYF. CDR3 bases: TGTGCCAGCAGTCTCCTAGATGCTGCGGACTCTGGAAACACCATATATTTT.

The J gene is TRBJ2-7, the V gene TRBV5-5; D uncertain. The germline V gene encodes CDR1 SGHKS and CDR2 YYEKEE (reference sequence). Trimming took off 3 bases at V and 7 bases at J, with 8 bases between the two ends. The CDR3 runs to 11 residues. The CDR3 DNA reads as TGTGCCAGCAGCTACCGACGTGAGCAGTACTTC. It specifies CASSYRREQYF.

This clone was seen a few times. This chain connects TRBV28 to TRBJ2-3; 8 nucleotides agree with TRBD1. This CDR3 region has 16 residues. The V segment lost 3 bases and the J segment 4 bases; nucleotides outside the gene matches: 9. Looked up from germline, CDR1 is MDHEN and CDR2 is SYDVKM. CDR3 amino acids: CASSLPETGVADTQYF. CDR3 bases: TGTGCCAGCAGTTTGCCGGAGACAGGGGTGGCAGATACGCAGTATTTT.

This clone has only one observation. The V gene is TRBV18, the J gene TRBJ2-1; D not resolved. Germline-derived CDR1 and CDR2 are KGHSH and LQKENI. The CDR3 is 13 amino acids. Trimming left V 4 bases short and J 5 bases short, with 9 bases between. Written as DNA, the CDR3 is TGTGCCAGCTCACAGGGCTCGGACAATGAGCAGTTCTTC. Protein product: CASSQGSDNEQFF.

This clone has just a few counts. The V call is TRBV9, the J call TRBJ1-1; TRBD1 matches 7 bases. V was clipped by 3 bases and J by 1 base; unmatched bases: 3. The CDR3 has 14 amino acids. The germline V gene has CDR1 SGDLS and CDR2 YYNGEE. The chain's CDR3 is CASSAGTANTEAFF. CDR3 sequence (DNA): TGTGCCAGCAGCGCAGGGACAGCGAACACTGAAGCTTTCTTT.

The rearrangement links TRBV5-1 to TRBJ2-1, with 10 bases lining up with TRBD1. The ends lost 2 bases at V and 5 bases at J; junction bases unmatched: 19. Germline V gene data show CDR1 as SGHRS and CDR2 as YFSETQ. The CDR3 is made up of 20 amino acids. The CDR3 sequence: CASSFFPTQTGTGVNNEQFF. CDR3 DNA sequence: TGCGCCAGCAGCTTCTTCCCGACACAAACCGGGACAGGGGTTAACAATGAGCAGTTCTTC. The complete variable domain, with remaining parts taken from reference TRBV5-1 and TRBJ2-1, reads KAGVTQTPRYLIKTRGQQVTLSCSPISGHRSVSWYQQTPGQGLQFLFEYFSETQRNKGNFPGRFSGRQFSNSRSEMNVSTLELGDSALYLCASSFFPTQTGTGVNNEQFFGPGTRLTVL.

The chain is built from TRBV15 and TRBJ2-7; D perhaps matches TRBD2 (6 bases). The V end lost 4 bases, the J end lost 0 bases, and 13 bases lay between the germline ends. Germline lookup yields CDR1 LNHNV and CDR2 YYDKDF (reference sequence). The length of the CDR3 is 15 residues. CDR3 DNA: TGTGCCACCAGCACAACCGGGACTGCCTCCTACGAGCAGTACTTC. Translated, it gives CATSTTGTASYEQYF.

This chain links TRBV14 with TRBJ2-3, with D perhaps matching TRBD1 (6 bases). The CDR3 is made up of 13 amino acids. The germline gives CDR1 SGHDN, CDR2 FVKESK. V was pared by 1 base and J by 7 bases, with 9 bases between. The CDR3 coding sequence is TGTGCCAGCAGCCAAGGGACAGCTAATACGCAGTATTTT. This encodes CASSQGTANTQYF.

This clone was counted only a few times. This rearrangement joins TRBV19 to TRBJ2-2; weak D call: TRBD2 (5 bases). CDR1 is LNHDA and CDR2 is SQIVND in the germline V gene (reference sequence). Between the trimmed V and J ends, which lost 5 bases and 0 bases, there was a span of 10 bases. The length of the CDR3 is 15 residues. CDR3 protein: CASSPWTANTGELFF. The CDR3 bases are TGTGCCAGTAGTCCGTGGACTGCGAACACCGGGGAGCTGTTTTTT. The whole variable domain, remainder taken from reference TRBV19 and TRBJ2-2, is DGGITQSPKYLFRKEGQNVTLSCEQNLNHDAMYWYRQDPGQGLRLIYYSQIVNDFQKGDIAEGYSVSREKKESFPLTVTSAQKNPTAFYLCASSPWTANTGELFFGEGSRLTVL.

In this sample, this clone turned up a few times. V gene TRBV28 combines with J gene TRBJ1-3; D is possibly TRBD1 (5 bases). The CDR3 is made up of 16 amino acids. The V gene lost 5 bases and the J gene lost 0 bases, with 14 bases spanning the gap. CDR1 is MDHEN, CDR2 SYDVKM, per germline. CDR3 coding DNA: TGTGCCAGCAGTCCGTTCCAGGGAATCTCTGGAAACACCATATATTTT. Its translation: CASSPFQGISGNTIYF.

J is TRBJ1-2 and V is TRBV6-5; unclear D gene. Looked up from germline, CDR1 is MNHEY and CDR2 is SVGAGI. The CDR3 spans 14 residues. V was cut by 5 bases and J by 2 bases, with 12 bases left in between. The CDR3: CASSLGMGNYGYTF. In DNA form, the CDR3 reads TGTGCCAGCAGTCTAGGAATGGGGAACTATGGCTACACCTTC.

This CDR3 is CASSLGTGELFF. In DNA, the CDR3 is TGTGCCAGCAGTCTCGGGACCGGGGAGCTGTTTTTT. The chain is built from TRBV6-5 and TRBJ2-2; D is undetermined. The CDR3 contains 12 residues. The germline V gene encodes CDR1 MNHEY and CDR2 SVGAGI. V was trimmed by 5 bases and J by 5 bases, leaving 6 bases between them.

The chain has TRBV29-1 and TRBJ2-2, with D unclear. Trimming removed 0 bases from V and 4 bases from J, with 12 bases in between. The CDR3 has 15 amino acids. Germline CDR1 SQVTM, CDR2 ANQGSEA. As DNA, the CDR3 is TGCAGCGTTGAAGATGAGGCCATCGGCACCGGGGAGCTGTTTTTT. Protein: CSVEDEAIGTGELFF.

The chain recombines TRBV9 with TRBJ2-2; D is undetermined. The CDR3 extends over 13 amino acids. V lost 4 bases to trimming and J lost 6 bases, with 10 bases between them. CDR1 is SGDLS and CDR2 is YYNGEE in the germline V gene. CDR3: CASSPWGAGELFF. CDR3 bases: TGTGCCAGCAGCCCATGGGGTGCCGGGGAGCTGTTTTTT.

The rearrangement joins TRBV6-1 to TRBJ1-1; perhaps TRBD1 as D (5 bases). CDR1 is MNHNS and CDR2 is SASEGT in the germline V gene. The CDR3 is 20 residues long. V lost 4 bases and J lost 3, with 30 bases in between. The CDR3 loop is CASSVFPLTGTLAADTEAFF. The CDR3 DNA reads TGTGCCAGCAGTGTATTTCCATTGACCGGGACTCTTGCGGCGGACACTGAAGCTTTCTTT.

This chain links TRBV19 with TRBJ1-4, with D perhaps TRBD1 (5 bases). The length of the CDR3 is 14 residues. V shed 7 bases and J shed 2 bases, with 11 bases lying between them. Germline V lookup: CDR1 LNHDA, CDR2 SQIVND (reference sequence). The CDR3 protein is CASNAGGTNEKLFF. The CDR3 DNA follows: TGTGCCAGTAACGCGGGGGGGACTAATGAAAAACTGTTTTTT.

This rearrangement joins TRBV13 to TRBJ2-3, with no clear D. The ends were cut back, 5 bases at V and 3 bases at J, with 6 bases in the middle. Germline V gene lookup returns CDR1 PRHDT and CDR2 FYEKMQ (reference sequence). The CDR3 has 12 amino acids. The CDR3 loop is CASSPSTDTQYF. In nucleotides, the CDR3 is TGTGCCAGCAGCCCGAGTACAGATACGCAGTATTTT.

The CDR3 region has the DNA TGTGCCAGCAGCTCAGACGCGTACGAGCAGTACTTC. This codes for CASSSDAYEQYF. The chain recombines TRBV7-2 with TRBJ2-7; no definite D call. The germline V gene has CDR1 SGHTA and CDR2 FQGNSA. V lost 4 bases to trimming and J lost 4 bases, with 8 bases between them. This CDR3 is built from 12 residues.